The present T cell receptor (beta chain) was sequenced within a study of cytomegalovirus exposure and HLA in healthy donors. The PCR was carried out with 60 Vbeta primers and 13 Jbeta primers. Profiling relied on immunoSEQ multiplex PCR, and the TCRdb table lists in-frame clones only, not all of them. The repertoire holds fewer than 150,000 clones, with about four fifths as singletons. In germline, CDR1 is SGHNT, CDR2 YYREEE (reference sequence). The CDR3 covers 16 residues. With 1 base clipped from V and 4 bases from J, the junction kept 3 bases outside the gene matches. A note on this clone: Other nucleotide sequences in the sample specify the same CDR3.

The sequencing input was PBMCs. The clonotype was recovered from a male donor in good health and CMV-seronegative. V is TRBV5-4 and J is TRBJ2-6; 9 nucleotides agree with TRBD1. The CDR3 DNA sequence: TGTGCCAGCAGCTTGTACAGGGGGCAAGGGGCCAACGTCCTGACTTTC. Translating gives CASSLYRGQGANVLTF.